Below, 7 T cell receptor beta chains from the same sample are listed, as sequenced in a study of cytomegalovirus exposure and HLA in healthy donors. Primers included in the PCR were 60 Vbeta and 13 Jbeta primers. The assay was immunoSEQ multiplex PCR, and TCRdb's table has in-frame clones only and misses some. This table holds 150,000 to 200,000 clones, roughly 80% found once. The sequenced material came from PBMCs. Source of these receptors: a girl aged 2 to 10 in good health and CMV-seropositive.

To note about this clone: One end of the junction fails to match germline, which may point to a read error. The chain joins TRBV27 to TRBJ2-1, with TRBD1 as a possible D gene (6 bases). CDR1 is MNHEY and CDR2 is SMNVEV in the germline V gene (reference sequence). CDR3 length equals 14 residues. The CDR3 DNA is TGTGCCAGCGGCAGGGGACATTCCTTCAATGAGCAGTTCTTC. It translates to CASGRGHSFNEQFF.

The chain links TRBV7-9 to TRBJ2-7; 8 bases are a match to TRBD2. This CDR3 comprises 14 residues. From germline, CDR1 is SEHNR and CDR2 FQNEAQ (reference sequence). V was clipped by 5 bases and J by 2 bases; unmatched bases: 5. Here the CDR3 DNA reads TGTGCCAGCAGCCACGGGGGGGCACCCTACGAGCAGTACTTC. Translated: CASSHGGAPYEQYF.

This chain uses TRBV29-1 with TRBJ2-7, with a weak D call TRBD2 (6 bases). The CDR3 extends over 13 amino acids. Trimming removed 4 bases at V and 5 bases at J, with 15 bases between. Germline values: CDR1 SQVTM, CDR2 ANQGSEA. The CDR3 region has the DNA TGCAGCGTTGCCACTAGCATATTCCACGAGCAGTACTTC. Residues: CSVATSIFHEQYF.

The rearrangement joins TRBV7-9 to TRBJ1-2; 9 positions match TRBD1. CDR1 and CDR2 (germline): SEHNR, FQNEAQ (reference sequence). The CDR3 extends over 15 amino acids. Losses at the gene ends were 6 bases for V and 1 base for J; bases not matched to a gene: 6. CDR3 loop: CASRGGTGYNYGYTF. DNA of the CDR3: TGTGCCAGCAGGGGAGGGACAGGGTATAACTATGGCTACACCTTC.

J is TRBJ2-5 and V is TRBV30; 9 nucleotides line up with TRBD2. Germline V gene sequence: CDR1 GTSNPN, CDR2 SVGIG (reference sequence). This CDR3 spans 17 amino acids. V lost 0 bases to trimming and J lost 5 bases; unmatched junction nucleotides: 13. In nucleotides, the CDR3 is TGTGCCTGGAGTGTCCCACGGCGCGGGAGGGCCGGGGAGACCCAGTACTTC. Residues: CAWSVPRRGRAGETQYF. Full variable domain (rest looked up from reference TRBV30 and TRBJ2-5): SQTIHQWPATLVQPVGSPLSLECTVEGTSNPNLYWYRQAAGRGLQLLFYSVGIGQISSEVPQNLSASRPQDRQFILSSKKLLLSDSGFYLCAWSVPRRGRAGETQYFGPGTRLLVL.

The chain has TRBV10-3 and TRBJ2-7; TRBD1 matches 7 bases. V dropped 6 bases and J dropped 5; count of bases not matched to a gene: 4. The length of the CDR3 is 12 residues. Germline V lookup: CDR1 ENHRY, CDR2 SYGVKD. The CDR3 coding sequence is TGTGCCATCAGGACAGGGCATGACGAGCAGTACTTC. This translates into CAIRTGHDEQYF.

This clone was detected once. The J gene is TRBJ2-3, the V gene TRBV28; 15 positions agree with TRBD2. There are 16 residues in the CDR3. CDR1 MDHEN and CDR2 SYDVKM come from the germline V gene. Trimming removed 5 bases from V and 6 bases from J; junction bases left unmatched: 6. CDR3 residues: CASSPGLAGGVDTQYF. CDR3 in DNA: TGTGCCAGCAGTCCGGGACTAGCGGGAGGTGTCGATACGCAGTATTTT.